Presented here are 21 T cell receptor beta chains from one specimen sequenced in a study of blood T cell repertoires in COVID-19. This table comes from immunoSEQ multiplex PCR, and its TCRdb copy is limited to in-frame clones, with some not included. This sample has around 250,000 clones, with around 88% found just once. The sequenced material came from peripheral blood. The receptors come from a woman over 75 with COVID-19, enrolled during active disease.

CDR3 in amino acids: CASSTGQFYGYTF. The CDR3 DNA reads TGTGCCAGTAGTACCGGACAGTTCTATGGCTACACCTTC. The J gene is TRBJ1-2, the V gene TRBV19; D is possibly TRBD1 (6 bases). CDR3 length: 13 amino acids. CDR1 is LNHDA, CDR2 SQIVND, per germline (reference sequence). Trimming pared 4 bases from V and 4 bases from J, leaving 10 bases between.

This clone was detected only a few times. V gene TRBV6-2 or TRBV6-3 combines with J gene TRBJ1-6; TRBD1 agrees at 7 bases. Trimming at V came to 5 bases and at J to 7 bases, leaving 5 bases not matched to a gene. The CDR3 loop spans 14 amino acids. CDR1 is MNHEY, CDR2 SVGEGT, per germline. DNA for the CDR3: TGTGCCAGCAGTCCAGACAGGGACAATTCACCCCTCCACTTT. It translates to CASSPDRDNSPLHF.

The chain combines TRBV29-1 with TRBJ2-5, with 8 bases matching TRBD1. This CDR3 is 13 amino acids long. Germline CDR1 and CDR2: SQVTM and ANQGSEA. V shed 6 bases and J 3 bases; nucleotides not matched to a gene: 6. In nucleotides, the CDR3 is TGCAGCGTCATCCGGACAGGGAAAGAGACCCAGTACTTC. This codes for CSVIRTGKETQYF.

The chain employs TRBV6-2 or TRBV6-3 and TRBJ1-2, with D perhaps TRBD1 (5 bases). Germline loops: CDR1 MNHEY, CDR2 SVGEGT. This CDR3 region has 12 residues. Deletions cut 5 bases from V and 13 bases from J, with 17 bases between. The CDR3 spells CASSDIRDSFTF. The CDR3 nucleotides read TGTGCCAGCAGTGACATTCGGGACTCCTTCACCTTC.

The CDR3 DNA follows: TGTGCCAGCAGCTTAGCGGGACAGGGGACAGATACGCAGTATTTT. Its protein product is CASSLAGQGTDTQYF. The rearrangement links TRBV7-2 to TRBJ2-3, with TRBD1 matching 10 bases. After removal of 0 bases from V and 3 bases from J, the junction contained 0 bases not matched to a gene. Germline assignment: CDR1 SGHTA and CDR2 FQGNSA. The CDR3 totals 15 residues.

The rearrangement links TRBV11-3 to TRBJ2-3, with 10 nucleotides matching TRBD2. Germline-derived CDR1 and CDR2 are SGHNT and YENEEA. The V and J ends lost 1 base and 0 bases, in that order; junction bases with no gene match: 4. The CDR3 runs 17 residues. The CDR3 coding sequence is TGTGCCAGCAGCTTAGGGACTAGCGGCAAGAGCACAGATACGCAGTATTTT. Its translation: CASSLGTSGKSTDTQYF.

The CDR3 region is CASSLDRYYEQYF. In DNA form, the CDR3 reads TGTGCCAGCAGCTTGGACAGGTACTACGAGCAGTACTTC. The chain links TRBV5-5 to TRBJ2-7; D may be TRBD1 (5 bases). This CDR3 region has 13 residues. CDR1 and CDR2 from the germline V gene are SGHKS and YYEKEE (reference sequence). V lost 0 bases and J lost 3, with 7 bases in between.

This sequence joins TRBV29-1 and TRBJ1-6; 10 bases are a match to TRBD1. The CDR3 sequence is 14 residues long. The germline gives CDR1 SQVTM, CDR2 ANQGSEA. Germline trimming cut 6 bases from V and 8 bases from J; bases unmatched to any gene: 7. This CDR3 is CSVATGTGDSPLHF. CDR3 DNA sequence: TGCAGCGTCGCCACCGGGACAGGGGATTCACCCCTCCACTTT.

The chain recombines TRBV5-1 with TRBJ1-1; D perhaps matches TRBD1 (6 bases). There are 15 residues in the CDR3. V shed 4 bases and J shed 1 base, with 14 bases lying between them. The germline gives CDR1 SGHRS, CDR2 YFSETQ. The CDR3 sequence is CASSRQGHPNTEAFF. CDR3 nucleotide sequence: TGCGCCAGCAGCCGGCAGGGACACCCGAACACTGAAGCTTTCTTT.

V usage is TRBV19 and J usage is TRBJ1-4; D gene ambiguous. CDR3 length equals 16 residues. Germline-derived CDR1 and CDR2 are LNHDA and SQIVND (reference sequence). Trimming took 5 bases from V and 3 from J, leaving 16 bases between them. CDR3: CASSAGKRPANEKLFF. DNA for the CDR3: TGTGCCAGTAGTGCGGGGAAGAGGCCCGCTAATGAAAAACTGTTTTTT.

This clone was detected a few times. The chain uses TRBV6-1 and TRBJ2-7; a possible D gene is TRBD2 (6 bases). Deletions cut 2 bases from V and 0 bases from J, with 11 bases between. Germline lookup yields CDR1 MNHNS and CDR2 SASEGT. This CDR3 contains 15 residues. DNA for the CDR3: TGTGCCAGCAGTGAACCGGGGGAGAGCTCCTACGAGCAGTACGTC. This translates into CASSEPGESSYEQYV.

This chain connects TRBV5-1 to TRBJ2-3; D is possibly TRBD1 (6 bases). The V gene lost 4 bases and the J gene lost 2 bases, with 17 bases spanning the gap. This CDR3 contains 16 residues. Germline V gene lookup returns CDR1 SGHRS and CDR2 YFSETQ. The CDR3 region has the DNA TGCGCCAGCAGCGAGGGACAAGCACAATTCACAGATACGCAGTATTTT. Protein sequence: CASSEGQAQFTDTQYF.

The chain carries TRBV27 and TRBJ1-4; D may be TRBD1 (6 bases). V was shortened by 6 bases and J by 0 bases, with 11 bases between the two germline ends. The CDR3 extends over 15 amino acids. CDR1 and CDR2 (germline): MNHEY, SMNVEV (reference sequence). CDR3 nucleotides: TGTGCCAGCAGAAGATCAGGGGCAACTAATGAAAAACTGTTTTTT. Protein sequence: CASRRSGATNEKLFF.

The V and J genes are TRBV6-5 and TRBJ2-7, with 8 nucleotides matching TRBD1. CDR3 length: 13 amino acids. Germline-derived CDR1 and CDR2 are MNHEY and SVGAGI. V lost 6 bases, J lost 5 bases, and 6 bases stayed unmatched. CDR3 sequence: CASSRQGFDEQYF. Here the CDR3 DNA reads TGTGCCAGCAGCCGACAGGGGTTCGACGAGCAGTACTTC.

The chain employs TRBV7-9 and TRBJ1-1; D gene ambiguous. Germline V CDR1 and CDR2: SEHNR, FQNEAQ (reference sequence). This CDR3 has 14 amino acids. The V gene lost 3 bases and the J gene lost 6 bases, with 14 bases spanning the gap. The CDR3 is CASSFGRNRPEAFF. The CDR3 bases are TGTGCCAGCAGCTTTGGGAGAAATCGCCCTGAAGCTTTCTTT.

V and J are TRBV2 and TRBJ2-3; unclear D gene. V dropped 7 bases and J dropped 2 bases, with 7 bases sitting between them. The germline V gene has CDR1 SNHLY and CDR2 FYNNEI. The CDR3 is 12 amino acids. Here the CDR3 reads CASTILTDTQYF. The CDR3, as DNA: TGTGCCAGCACTATACTCACAGATACGCAGTATTTT. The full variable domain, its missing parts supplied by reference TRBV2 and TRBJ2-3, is EPEVTQTPSHQVTQMGQEVILRCVPISNHLYFYWYRQILGQKVEFLVSFYNNEISEKSEIFDDQFSVERPDGSNFTLKIRSTKLEDSAMYFCASTILTDTQYFGPGTRLTVL.

CDR3 protein: CASSLSLELAGGRNTIYF. In DNA, the CDR3 is TGCGCCAGCAGCTTGTCATTAGAGCTAGCGGGGGGGAGAAACACCATATATTTT. The chain uses TRBV5-1 and TRBJ1-3; D is possibly TRBD1 (5 bases). The CDR3 is 18 amino acids. Germline CDR1 is SGHRS and CDR2 is YFSETQ. V was shortened by 1 base and J by 5 bases, with 22 bases between the two germline ends.

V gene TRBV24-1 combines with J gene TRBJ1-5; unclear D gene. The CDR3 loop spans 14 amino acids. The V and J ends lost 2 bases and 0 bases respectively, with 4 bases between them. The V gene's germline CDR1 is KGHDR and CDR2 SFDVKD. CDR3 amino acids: CATSDSRSNQPQHF. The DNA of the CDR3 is TGTGCCACCAGTGATTCCCGTAGCAATCAGCCCCAGCATTTT.

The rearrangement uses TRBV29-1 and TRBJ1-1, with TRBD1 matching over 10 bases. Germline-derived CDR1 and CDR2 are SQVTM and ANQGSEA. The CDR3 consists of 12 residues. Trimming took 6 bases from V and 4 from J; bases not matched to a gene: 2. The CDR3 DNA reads TGCAGCGTGTGGACAGGGGGCACTGAAGCTTTCTTT. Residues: CSVWTGGTEAFF.

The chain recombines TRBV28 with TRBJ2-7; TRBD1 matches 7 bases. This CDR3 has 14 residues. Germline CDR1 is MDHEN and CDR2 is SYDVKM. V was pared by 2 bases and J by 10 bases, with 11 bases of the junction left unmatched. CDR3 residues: CASSLAGTVLLQYF. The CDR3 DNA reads TGTGCCAGCAGTTTAGCTGGGACAGTGCTTCTTCAGTACTTC.

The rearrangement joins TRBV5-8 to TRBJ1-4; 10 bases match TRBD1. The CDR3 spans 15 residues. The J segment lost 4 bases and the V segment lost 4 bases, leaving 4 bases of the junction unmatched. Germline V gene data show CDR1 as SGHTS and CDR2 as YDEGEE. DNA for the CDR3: TGTGCCAGCAGCCCCCGGACAGGGGGTAATGAAAAACTGTTTTTT. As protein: CASSPRTGGNEKLFF.